This T cell receptor (beta chain) was found in a study of T cells in women clearing cervical HPV infection. Study-wide context: No precancer developed; the control's incident HPV16 infection cleared within 12 months. Controls gave blood once infection was undetectable; cases at lesion identification.

Average input was 1200 ng genomic DNA for immunoSEQ TCR beta CDR3 amplification. Sequencing used immunoSEQ multiplex PCR; TCRdb keeps in-frame clones, though not all of them. Its table lists 25,000 to 35,000 clones. The sample comprised blood buffy coat. The receptor was isolated from a woman between 18 and 70 years old with a cervical HPV16 infection that either progressed to CIN3+ or cleared (not recorded which).

The part of the CDR3 DNA that was read is TGCGCCAGCAGCTTGAGTTTTGCGGGCTCAACTTACAATGAG. This sequence encodes CASSLSFAGSTYNE. The entire CDR3 is CASSLSFAGSTYNEQFF. The chain has TRBV5-1 and TRBJ2-1; D may be TRBD2 (5 bases). The missing CDR3 end, 3 residues past where the read stops, is filled in from the germline J gene. The CDR3 length is 17 residues. V gave up 1 base and J gave up 4 bases, with 18 bases separating them. The germline V gene encodes CDR1 SGHRS and CDR2 YFSETQ. The full variable domain, completed using reference TRBV5-1 and TRBJ2-1, is KAGVTQTPRYLIKTRGQQVTLSCSPISGHRSVSWYQQTPGQGLQFLFEYFSETQRNKGNFPGRFSGRQFSNSRSEMNVSTLELGDSALYLCASSLSFAGSTYNEQFFGPGTRLTVL.